Listed below are T cell receptor beta chains from one sample, sequenced in a study of T cells in localized non-small cell lung cancer. Method: immunoSEQ multiplex PCR; TCRdb's copy keeps in-frame clones and lacks some. Of around 100,000 clones listed, roughly 87% are singletons. The sample consisted of peripheral blood, taken before any cancer treatment. These receptors all come from a man between 40 and 69 years old with stage I squamous cell lung carcinoma. Each CDR3 is given with its conserved first and last residue. Fields, in order: D gene, V gene, clone size, J gene, CDR3 DNA, CDR3 protein. D genes are given only for firm matches. Clone size is not always given. Where it is, it says once, few, many or a class for expanded clones.

d_gene: TRBD1
v_gene: TRBV5-8
abundance: -
j_gene: TRBJ1-1
CDR3nt: TGTGCCAGCAGCGCAAACAGGGGTTCAGGATCCTCTCAAACTGAAGCTTTCTTT
CDR3aa: CASSANRGSGSSQTEAFF

d_gene: -
v_gene: TRBV7-2
abundance: once
j_gene: TRBJ1-2
CDR3nt: TGTGCCAGCAGCGTACAGTACTCTAACTATGGCTACACCTTC
CDR3aa: CASSVQYSNYGYTF

d_gene: TRBD1
v_gene: TRBV11-2
abundance: -
j_gene: TRBJ1-5
CDR3nt: TGTGCCAGCAGCGCCCAGACAGGGGGTCGGAGCAATCAGCCCCAGCATTTT
CDR3aa: CASSAQTGGRSNQPQHF

d_gene: -
v_gene: TRBV7-2
abundance: -
j_gene: TRBJ2-7
CDR3nt: TGTGCCAGCAGCTTAAGGCCAGGGGCAACCTACGAGCAGTACTTC
CDR3aa: CASSLRPGATYEQYF

d_gene: -
v_gene: TRBV6-6
abundance: -
j_gene: TRBJ1-1
CDR3nt: TGTGCCAGCAGCCCCACAGTAAGGGGGAAAGCTTTCTTT
CDR3aa: CASSPTVRGKAFF

d_gene: -
v_gene: TRBV5-1
abundance: -
j_gene: TRBJ1-1
CDR3nt: TGCGCCAGCAGCTTGCCAGATCCAATCACCGAAGCTTTCTTT
CDR3aa: CASSLPDPITEAFF

d_gene: -
v_gene: TRBV7-2
abundance: -
j_gene: TRBJ2-4
CDR3nt: TGTGCCAGCAGCCCCGCACCCCAGGGCATGTGGGGGAACATTCAGTACTTC
CDR3aa: CASSPAPQGMWGNIQYF

d_gene: TRBD1
v_gene: TRBV29-1
abundance: -
j_gene: TRBJ2-7
CDR3nt: TGCAGCGTTGACATTTTCGGGACAGGGCCTTCCTACGAGCAGTACTTC
CDR3aa: CSVDIFGTGPSYEQYF

d_gene: -
v_gene: TRBV7-9
abundance: -
j_gene: TRBJ2-1
CDR3nt: TGTGCCAGCAGCCTAATCCCTAGACCGACAGTCAATGAGCAGTTCTTC
CDR3aa: CASSLIPRPTVNEQFF

d_gene: -
v_gene: TRBV28
abundance: -
j_gene: TRBJ1-6
CDR3nt: TGTGCCAGCAGTTTATTCTTGGATTCACCCCTCCACTTT
CDR3aa: CASSLFLDSPLHF

d_gene: -
v_gene: TRBV7-2
abundance: -
j_gene: TRBJ1-2
CDR3nt: TGTGCCAGCAGCTTATTGGTCTCAGGGGATGGCTACACCTTC
CDR3aa: CASSLLVSGDGYTF

d_gene: -
v_gene: TRBV4-1
abundance: -
j_gene: TRBJ2-5
CDR3nt: TGCGCCAGCAGCCAAGAGAACAGACGGCAGGAGACCCAGTACTTC
CDR3aa: CASSQENRRQETQYF

d_gene: -
v_gene: TRBV7-6
abundance: -
j_gene: TRBJ1-6
CDR3nt: TGTGCCAGCAGCCCAGGGGTTAGTTCACCCCTCCACTTT
CDR3aa: CASSPGVSSPLHF

d_gene: -
v_gene: TRBV7-2
abundance: -
j_gene: TRBJ2-7
CDR3nt: TGTGCCAGCAGCTTAGGAGATCGGGCAGGGGCCTCCTACGAGCAGTACTTC
CDR3aa: CASSLGDRAGASYEQYF

d_gene: TRBD1
v_gene: TRBV19
abundance: -
j_gene: TRBJ2-2
CDR3nt: TGTGCCAGTAGTTTCCGGGACAGGGTACCTACCGGGGAGCTGTTTTTT
CDR3aa: CASSFRDRVPTGELFF

d_gene: -
v_gene: TRBV15
abundance: -
j_gene: TRBJ1-5
CDR3nt: TGTGCCACCAGCGACTATAGCAATCAGCCCCAGCATTTT
CDR3aa: CATSDYSNQPQHF

d_gene: -
v_gene: TRBV11-2
abundance: -
j_gene: TRBJ2-7
CDR3nt: TGTGCCAGCAGCTTCCCATCCGGGACAACGCTCTCTGAGCAGTACTTC
CDR3aa: CASSFPSGTTLSEQYF

d_gene: TRBD1
v_gene: TRBV4-3
abundance: -
j_gene: TRBJ2-7
CDR3nt: TGCGCCAGCAGCCAGCCCGGGACAGGGGTCGGGGAGCAGTACTTC
CDR3aa: CASSQPGTGVGEQYF

d_gene: -
v_gene: TRBV9
abundance: -
j_gene: TRBJ1-3
CDR3nt: TGTGCCAGCAGCGTAGCTCGGTCCTATCCCAGTTTTATATATTTT
CDR3aa: CASSVARSYPSFIYF

d_gene: TRBD2
v_gene: TRBV7-2
abundance: once
j_gene: TRBJ2-1
CDR3nt: TGTGCCAGCAGCTTACAAGCGGCCAGCGGGGGGTACAATGAGCAGTTCTTC
CDR3aa: CASSLQAASGGYNEQFF

d_gene: -
v_gene: TRBV5-1
abundance: -
j_gene: TRBJ2-1
CDR3nt: TGCGCCAGCAGCTTGTCTGCCAGCTACAATGAGCAGTTCTTC
CDR3aa: CASSLSASYNEQFF

d_gene: -
v_gene: TRBV6-5
abundance: once
j_gene: TRBJ1-2
CDR3nt: TGTGCCAGCAGGGGGTCCTCTAAAGGCTACACCTTC
CDR3aa: CASRGSSKGYTF

d_gene: -
v_gene: TRBV21-1
abundance: -
j_gene: TRBJ1-5
CDR3nt: TGTGCCAGCACCTCAGGGAGCGATCAGCCCCAGCATTTT
CDR3aa: CASTSGSDQPQHF

d_gene: -
v_gene: TRBV2
abundance: -
j_gene: TRBJ1-2
CDR3nt: TGTGCCATCGGGCCGCGGGGGAACTATGGCTACACCTTC
CDR3aa: CAIGPRGNYGYTF

d_gene: -
v_gene: TRBV29-1
abundance: -
j_gene: TRBJ2-7
CDR3nt: TGCAGCGTTCAAAAGGGCAGGGGCGCGCCCCACGAGCAGTACTTC
CDR3aa: CSVQKGRGAPHEQYF

d_gene: TRBD1
v_gene: TRBV7-9
abundance: -
j_gene: TRBJ1-1
CDR3nt: TGTGCCAGCAGCTTCTTACTAACAGGGGGCACTGAAGCTTTCTTT
CDR3aa: CASSFLLTGGTEAFF

d_gene: -
v_gene: TRBV6-1
abundance: -
j_gene: TRBJ2-6
CDR3nt: TGTGCCAGCAGTGAATGGGGGCCGGGAGCTGGGGCCAACGTCCTGACTTTC
CDR3aa: CASSEWGPGAGANVLTF

d_gene: -
v_gene: TRBV28
abundance: -
j_gene: TRBJ2-3
CDR3nt: TGTGCCAGCAGTCTAGGGACAGATACGCAGTATTTT
CDR3aa: CASSLGTDTQYF

d_gene: -
v_gene: TRBV21-1
abundance: -
j_gene: TRBJ1-6
CDR3nt: TGTGCCAGCAGCAAACCCCCGGGACAGGCGAATTCACCCCTCCACTTT
CDR3aa: CASSKPPGQANSPLHF

d_gene: TRBD2
v_gene: TRBV7-2
abundance: few
j_gene: TRBJ2-1
CDR3nt: TGTGCCAGCAGCTGGCTAGCGGGGGGACGTCTCGGTTACAATGAGCAGTTCTTC
CDR3aa: CASSWLAGGRLGYNEQFF

d_gene: -
v_gene: TRBV10-2
abundance: -
j_gene: TRBJ2-2
CDR3nt: TGCGCCAGCTGGGCAGGGTCCGGGGAGCTGTTTTTT
CDR3aa: CASWAGSGELFF

d_gene: -
v_gene: TRBV7-2
abundance: -
j_gene: TRBJ1-1
CDR3nt: TGTGCCAGCAGTCCACAGCTAAACACTGAAGCTTTCTTT
CDR3aa: CASSPQLNTEAFF

d_gene: -
v_gene: TRBV7-6
abundance: -
j_gene: TRBJ1-2
CDR3nt: TGTGCCAGCAGCTTAAACAGCCTCTCATATGGCTACACCTTC
CDR3aa: CASSLNSLSYGYTF

d_gene: -
v_gene: TRBV7-3
abundance: -
j_gene: TRBJ1-2
CDR3nt: TGTGCCAGCAGCTTAACTGGGGGCTATGGCTACACCTTC
CDR3aa: CASSLTGGYGYTF

d_gene: TRBD1
v_gene: TRBV14
abundance: few
j_gene: TRBJ1-2
CDR3nt: TGTGCCAGCAGCCCAACTCAGGGGGCAGGCTATGGCTACACCTTC
CDR3aa: CASSPTQGAGYGYTF

d_gene: -
v_gene: TRBV18
abundance: -
j_gene: TRBJ1-5
CDR3nt: TGTGCCAGCTCACCAAATCTTTCAGGGTCGATTCAGCCCCAGCATTTT
CDR3aa: CASSPNLSGSIQPQHF

d_gene: TRBD1
v_gene: TRBV6-5
abundance: -
j_gene: TRBJ1-4
CDR3nt: TGTGCCAGCAGCCTCGAGGGGGCGAGGGAAAAACTGTTTTTT
CDR3aa: CASSLEGAREKLFF

d_gene: TRBD1
v_gene: TRBV4-1
abundance: once
j_gene: TRBJ1-5
CDR3nt: TGCGCCAGCAGCCCGGGACAGGGGGCAAGCAATCAGCCCCAGCATTTT
CDR3aa: CASSPGQGASNQPQHF

d_gene: -
v_gene: TRBV5-6
abundance: -
j_gene: TRBJ2-3
CDR3nt: TGTGCCAGCAGCGCCATGGGTGACCGGGTCAAGTCGTATACGCAGTATTTT
CDR3aa: CASSAMGDRVKSYTQYF

d_gene: -
v_gene: TRBV2
abundance: few
j_gene: TRBJ1-5
CDR3nt: TGTGCCAGCAGTGAGAGGGGAGGAGACAATCAGCCCCAGCATTTT
CDR3aa: CASSERGGDNQPQHF

d_gene: -
v_gene: TRBV5-1
abundance: -
j_gene: TRBJ2-1
CDR3nt: TGCGCCAGCAGCAGAGGGACTGGCTCCTACAATGAGCAGTTCTTC
CDR3aa: CASSRGTGSYNEQFF

d_gene: -
v_gene: TRBV4-2
abundance: -
j_gene: TRBJ1-1
CDR3nt: TGTGCCAGCAGCCAAGCGCAGGGGATGAACACTGAAGCTTTCTTT
CDR3aa: CASSQAQGMNTEAFF

d_gene: -
v_gene: TRBV28
abundance: many
j_gene: TRBJ1-4
CDR3nt: TGTGCCAGCAGTTTATACCGGGCAGCAACTAATGAAAAACTGTTTTTT
CDR3aa: CASSLYRAATNEKLFF

d_gene: TRBD2
v_gene: TRBV27
abundance: -
j_gene: TRBJ2-1
CDR3nt: TGTGCCAGCAGTTTGACTAGCGATCCCGATCATGAGCAGTTCTTC
CDR3aa: CASSLTSDPDHEQFF

d_gene: -
v_gene: TRBV4-1
abundance: -
j_gene: TRBJ1-3
CDR3nt: TGCGCCAGCAGCCAAGTCGGTGTCGGAAACACCATATATTTT
CDR3aa: CASSQVGVGNTIYF

d_gene: TRBD1
v_gene: TRBV5-5
abundance: -
j_gene: TRBJ1-4
CDR3nt: TGTGCCAGCAGCGGCGACAGGGGGCGCGGGTCGTCAACTAATGAAAAACTGTTTTTT
CDR3aa: CASSGDRGRGSSTNEKLFF

d_gene: -
v_gene: TRBV5-1
abundance: -
j_gene: TRBJ1-5
CDR3nt: TGCGCCAGCAGCTTGGGGGACAACTTGGGCAATCAGCCCCAGCATTTT
CDR3aa: CASSLGDNLGNQPQHF

d_gene: -
v_gene: TRBV28
abundance: -
j_gene: TRBJ2-3
CDR3nt: TGTGCCAGCAAGGGCAGGCCCTCTGGGGACACGCAGTATTTT
CDR3aa: CASKGRPSGDTQYF

d_gene: -
v_gene: TRBV5-6
abundance: -
j_gene: TRBJ1-5
CDR3nt: TGTGCCAGCAGCTTTGGTCGGGACAATAGCAATCAGCCCCAGCATTTT
CDR3aa: CASSFGRDNSNQPQHF

d_gene: TRBD1
v_gene: TRBV9
abundance: -
j_gene: TRBJ1-2
CDR3nt: TGTGCCAGCAGCGTAGCTTCCCAGGGGGCGGTGGGTGGCTACACCTTC
CDR3aa: CASSVASQGAVGGYTF

d_gene: -
v_gene: TRBV19
abundance: once
j_gene: TRBJ2-1
CDR3nt: TGTGCCAGTAGTATGGAGTACTACAATGAGCAGTTCTTC
CDR3aa: CASSMEYYNEQFF

d_gene: -
v_gene: TRBV7-2
abundance: -
j_gene: TRBJ1-1
CDR3nt: TGTGCCAGCAGCCTTAGCCGACAGAATGAAGCTTTCTTT
CDR3aa: CASSLSRQNEAFF

d_gene: -
v_gene: TRBV19
abundance: -
j_gene: TRBJ1-4
CDR3nt: TGTGCCAGTACCCTAAAAAGGGGACCGGGACGCGCTAATGAAAAACTGTTTTTT
CDR3aa: CASTLKRGPGRANEKLFF

d_gene: -
v_gene: TRBV15
abundance: -
j_gene: TRBJ1-1
CDR3nt: TGTGCCACCAGCAGAGATAGAGGAACCGCAATGAACACTGAAGCTTTCTTT
CDR3aa: CATSRDRGTAMNTEAFF